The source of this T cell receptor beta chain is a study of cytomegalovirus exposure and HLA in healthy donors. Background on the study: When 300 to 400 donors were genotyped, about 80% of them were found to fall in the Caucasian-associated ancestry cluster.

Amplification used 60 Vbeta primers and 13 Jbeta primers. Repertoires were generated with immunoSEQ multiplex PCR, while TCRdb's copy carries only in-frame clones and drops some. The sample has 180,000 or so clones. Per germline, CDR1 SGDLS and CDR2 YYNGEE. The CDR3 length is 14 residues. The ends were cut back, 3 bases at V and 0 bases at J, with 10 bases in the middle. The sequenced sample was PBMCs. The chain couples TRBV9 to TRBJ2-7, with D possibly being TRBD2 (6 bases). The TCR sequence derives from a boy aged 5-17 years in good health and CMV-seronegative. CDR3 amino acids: CASSEGGDSYEQYF. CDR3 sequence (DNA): TGTGCCAGCAGCGAAGGAGGGGACTCCTACGAGCAGTACTTC. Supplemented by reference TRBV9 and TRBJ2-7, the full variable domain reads DSGVTQTPKHLITATGQRVTLRCSPRSGDLSVYWYQQSLDQGLQFLIQYYNGEERAKGNILERFSAQQFPDLHSELNLSSLELGDSALYFCASSEGGDSYEQYFGPGTRLTVT.